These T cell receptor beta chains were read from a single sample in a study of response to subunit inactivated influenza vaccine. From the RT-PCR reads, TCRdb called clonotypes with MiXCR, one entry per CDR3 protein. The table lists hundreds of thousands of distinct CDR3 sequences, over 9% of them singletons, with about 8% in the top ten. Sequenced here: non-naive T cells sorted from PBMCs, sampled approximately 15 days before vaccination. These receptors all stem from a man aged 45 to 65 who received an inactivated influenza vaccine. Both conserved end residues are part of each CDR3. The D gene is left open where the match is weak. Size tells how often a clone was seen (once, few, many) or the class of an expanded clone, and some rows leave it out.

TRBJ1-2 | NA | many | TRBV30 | CAWSVLGARNGYTF | TGTGCCTGGAGTGTACTGGGGGCTCGGAATGGCTACACCTTC
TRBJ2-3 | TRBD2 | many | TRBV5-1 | CATAGTSGTDTQYF | TGCGCCACTGCCGGGACTAGCGGAACAGATACGCAGTATTTT
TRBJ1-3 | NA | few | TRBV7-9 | CASSPPSSNTIYF | TGTGCCAGCAGCCCTCCGTCTTCAAACACCATATATTTT
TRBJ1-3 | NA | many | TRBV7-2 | CASSLVPGNPPNTIYF | TGTGCCAGCAGCCTAGTCCCCGGGAACCCGCCAAACACCATATATTTT
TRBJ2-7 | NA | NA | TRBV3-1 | CASSLAMGDYEQYF | TGTGCCAGCAGCCTAGCGATGGGAGACTACGAGCAGTACTTC
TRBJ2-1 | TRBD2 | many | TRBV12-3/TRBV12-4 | CASSLAGGWGNEQFF | TGTGCCAGCAGTCTAGCGGGGGGCTGGGGGAATGAGCAGTTCTTC
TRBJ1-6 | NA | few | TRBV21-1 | CASTFTGTDNSPLHF | TGTGCCAGCACATTCACCGGGACGGATAATTCACCCCTCCACTTT
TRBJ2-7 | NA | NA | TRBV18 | CASSPFQGRRDEQYF | TGTGCCAGCTCACCATTCCAGGGCCGTCGGGACGAGCAGTACTTC
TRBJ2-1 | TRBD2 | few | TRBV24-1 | CATSDPSGRDYNEQFF | TGTGCCACCAGTGATCCCAGCGGGAGAGATTACAATGAGCAGTTCTTC
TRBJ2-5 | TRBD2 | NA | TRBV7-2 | CASSGIPKAGGQETQYF | TGTGCCAGCAGCGGAATCCCCAAGGCGGGGGGCCAAGAGACCCAGTACTTC
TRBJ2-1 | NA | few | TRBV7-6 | CASSLAGSGYNEQFF | TGTGCCAGCAGCTTAGCGGGGTCCGGATACAATGAGCAGTTCTTC
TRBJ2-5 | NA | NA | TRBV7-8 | CASRTGATQYF | TGTGCCAGCAGAACGGGTGCGACCCAGTACTTC
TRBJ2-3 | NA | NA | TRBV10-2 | CASSEIDTQYF | TGCGCCAGCAGTGAAATCGATACGCAGTATTTT
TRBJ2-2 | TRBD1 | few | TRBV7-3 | CASSLSTGTNTGELFF | TGTGCCAGCAGCTTGTCGACAGGGACGAACACCGGGGAGCTGTTTTTT
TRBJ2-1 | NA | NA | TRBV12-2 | CASRLEHRDYYNEQFF | TGTGCAAGTCGCTTAGAGCACCGGGACTACTACAATGAGCAGTTCTTC
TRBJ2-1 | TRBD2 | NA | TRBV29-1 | CSVGHGRGGQFF | TGCAGCGTTGGACACGGGAGGGGGGGGCAGTTCTTC